This TCR beta chain stems from a study of T cell repertoires in cytomegalovirus infection. Study details: Public TCR beta signatures marked donors with CMV infection and the matching HLA.

The V and J ends lost 0 bases and 2 bases respectively, with 14 bases between them. CDR3 length: 17 residues. The germline gives CDR1 SGHDN, CDR2 FVKESK. Notes on the study in general: The study identified carriers of CMV plus the relevant HLA from cumulative public TCR beta family frequency. HLA-C-restricted, CMV-specific TCR beta clonotypes were dominant ex vivo.

TCRdb analysed the reads with MiXCR anew, one entry per CDR3 protein. The sample includes roughly 180,000 distinct CDR3 sequences, approximately 17% of them seen just once. Note on this clonotype: What it binds is unknown.

Sequencing used CD8+ T cells from PBMCs. J is TRBJ2-1 and V is TRBV14, with a tentative D call TRBD2 (6 bases). This clonotype was sampled from a human donor in good health (CMV status not recorded). Some clones in this sample may be carry-over from other donors' samples. The CDR3 sequence: CASSQEWGGAAYNEQFF. The CDR3 nucleotides read TGTGCCAGCAGCCAAGAGTGGGGCGGGGCCGCCTACAATGAGCAGTTCTTC.